This paragraph reports one T cell receptor beta chain. The entry originates in a study of shared clonotypes between healthy human individuals. Assay: immunoSEQ multiplex PCR; the TCRdb copy retains only in-frame clones and omits some. The table shows approximately 2.5 million clones, with 93% occurring only once. CDR1 and CDR2 from the germline V gene are SGHTA and FQGNSA. The length of the CDR3 is 16 residues. The trim removed 1 base at V and 3 bases at J, leaving 5 bases unmatched. Sequenced input: naive CD4+ T cells from PBMCs. The subset here: CD45RA+ positively selected. The receptor's source is a young man in good health. Some clones in this sample may be carry-over from other donors' samples. The rearrangement joins TRBV7-2 to TRBJ2-5, with 10 bases lining up with TRBD2. The CDR3 loop is CASSLVSGRVEETQYF. The CDR3 nucleotides read TGTGCCAGCAGCTTAGTGAGCGGGAGGGTAGAAGAGACCCAGTACTTC.